Listed below are T cell receptor beta chains from one sample, sequenced in a study of T cell responses to AZD1222 COVID-19 vaccine. Assay: immunoSEQ multiplex PCR; the TCRdb copy retains only in-frame clones and omits some. The sample includes some 200,000 clones, 93% of them seen just once. Sample: peripheral blood, taken on day 0 of MenACWY control vaccination. The receptors shown here come from an adult in good health. Each CDR3 is given with its conserved first and last residue. Each record gives: D gene, J gene, V gene, clone size, CDR3 protein, CDR3 DNA. The D gene is left open where the match is weak. Not every row has a clone size; where given, it reads once, few, many or a size class.

D gene: -
J gene: TRBJ2-7
V gene: TRBV19
clone size: -
CDR3 protein: CASSPSAGSPYEQYF
CDR3 DNA: TGTGCCAGTAGCCCCTCAGCGGGCAGTCCCTACGAGCAGTACTTC

D gene: TRBD1
J gene: TRBJ1-2
V gene: TRBV5-6
clone size: -
CDR3 protein: CASSLGQLQIYGYTF
CDR3 DNA: TGTGCCAGCAGCCTGGGACAGCTACAAATCTATGGCTACACCTTC

D gene: -
J gene: TRBJ1-5
V gene: TRBV5-1
clone size: -
CDR3 protein: CASSLEGQPQHF
CDR3 DNA: TGCGCCAGCAGCTTGGAAGGACAGCCCCAGCATTTT

D gene: -
J gene: TRBJ2-7
V gene: TRBV6-5
clone size: -
CDR3 protein: CATSGVSEQYF
CDR3 DNA: TGTGCCACCTCAGGGGTGAGCGAGCAGTACTTC

D gene: -
J gene: TRBJ1-2
V gene: TRBV27
clone size: -
CDR3 protein: CASFGVRGTRGYTF
CDR3 DNA: TGTGCCAGCTTCGGAGTCAGGGGCACGAGGGGCTACACCTTC

D gene: -
J gene: TRBJ2-1
V gene: TRBV4-2
clone size: -
CDR3 protein: CASSQDLRGPSRNEQFF
CDR3 DNA: TGTGCCAGCAGCCAAGATTTGCGGGGGCCTTCGCGGAATGAGCAGTTCTTC

D gene: -
J gene: TRBJ1-1
V gene: TRBV7-9
clone size: -
CDR3 protein: CASKVGTGSGTEAFF
CDR3 DNA: TGTGCCAGCAAGGTTGGAACAGGGTCAGGCACTGAAGCTTTCTTT

D gene: TRBD1
J gene: TRBJ1-6
V gene: TRBV19
clone size: -
CDR3 protein: CASSAWDRERNSPLHF
CDR3 DNA: TGTGCCAGTAGTGCCTGGGACAGGGAAAGGAATTCACCCCTCCACTTT

D gene: -
J gene: TRBJ2-7
V gene: TRBV2
clone size: -
CDR3 protein: CASSPTHPQVGEQYF
CDR3 DNA: TGTGCCAGCAGTCCTACCCACCCTCAGGTAGGCGAGCAGTACTTC

D gene: -
J gene: TRBJ2-3
V gene: TRBV5-1
clone size: -
CDR3 protein: CASSLYSFTDTQYF
CDR3 DNA: TGCGCCAGCAGCTTGTACAGTTTCACAGATACGCAGTATTTT

D gene: TRBD2
J gene: TRBJ2-1
V gene: TRBV28
clone size: -
CDR3 protein: CASTPGTTRNEQFF
CDR3 DNA: TGTGCCAGCACCCCCGGGACTACTAGGAATGAGCAGTTCTTC

D gene: -
J gene: TRBJ1-4
V gene: TRBV10-3
clone size: -
CDR3 protein: CAISDTTNEKLFF
CDR3 DNA: TGTGCCATCAGTGACACAACTAATGAAAAACTGTTTTTT

D gene: TRBD1
J gene: TRBJ1-1
V gene: TRBV11-2
clone size: -
CDR3 protein: CASSFRTGGTNTEAFF
CDR3 DNA: TGTGCCAGCAGCTTCCGGACAGGGGGGACGAACACTGAAGCTTTCTTT

D gene: -
J gene: TRBJ1-2
V gene: TRBV2
clone size: -
CDR3 protein: CASREGVGYGYTF
CDR3 DNA: TGTGCCAGCAGAGAGGGGGTCGGCTATGGCTACACCTTC

D gene: -
J gene: TRBJ1-1
V gene: TRBV11-2
clone size: once
CDR3 protein: CASSLGAPTNTEAFF
CDR3 DNA: TGTGCCAGCAGCTTAGGTGCCCCGACGAACACTGAAGCTTTCTTT

D gene: -
J gene: TRBJ2-3
V gene: TRBV6-5
clone size: -
CDR3 protein: CASSYSSVTVADTQYF
CDR3 DNA: TGTGCCAGCAGTTACTCGAGCGTGACTGTCGCAGATACGCAGTATTTT

D gene: -
J gene: TRBJ1-2
V gene: TRBV11-3
clone size: -
CDR3 protein: CASSLERGVGYTF
CDR3 DNA: TGTGCCAGCAGCTTAGAGCGGGGGGTTGGCTACACCTTC

D gene: -
J gene: TRBJ1-1
V gene: TRBV5-4
clone size: -
CDR3 protein: CASSREAADTEAFF
CDR3 DNA: TGTGCCAGCAGCCGGGAGGCGGCGGACACTGAAGCTTTCTTT

D gene: -
J gene: TRBJ2-5
V gene: TRBV5-5
clone size: -
CDR3 protein: CASSSMAGQETQYF
CDR3 DNA: TGTGCCAGCAGCTCGATGGCCGGCCAGGAGACCCAGTACTTC

D gene: -
J gene: TRBJ1-1
V gene: TRBV4-2
clone size: -
CDR3 protein: CASSQELPGHVLTEAFF
CDR3 DNA: TGTGCCAGCAGCCAAGAACTTCCGGGACACGTACTCACTGAAGCTTTCTTT

D gene: -
J gene: TRBJ1-3
V gene: TRBV7-9
clone size: -
CDR3 protein: CASSPYPETVKRGNTIYF
CDR3 DNA: TGTGCCAGCAGCCCCTACCCAGAGACAGTCAAGAGAGGAAACACCATATATTTT

D gene: -
J gene: TRBJ1-2
V gene: TRBV6-5
clone size: -
CDR3 protein: CASARGPSNYGYTF
CDR3 DNA: TGTGCCAGCGCCCGGGGCCCTTCTAACTATGGCTACACCTTC

D gene: -
J gene: TRBJ1-2
V gene: TRBV28
clone size: -
CDR3 protein: CASRPPSDYGYTF
CDR3 DNA: TGTGCCAGCAGGCCCCCCAGTGACTATGGCTACACCTTC

D gene: -
J gene: TRBJ1-6
V gene: TRBV1
clone size: -
CDR3 protein: CTSSHRLNSPLHF
CDR3 DNA: TGCACCAGCAGCCACCGTCTTAATTCACCCCTCCACTTT

D gene: TRBD1
J gene: TRBJ1-6
V gene: TRBV3-1/TRBV3-2
clone size: -
CDR3 protein: CASSQGQGWNSPLHF
CDR3 DNA: TGTGCCAGCAGCCAAGGACAGGGTTGGAATTCACCCCTCCACTTT

D gene: TRBD2
J gene: TRBJ2-7
V gene: TRBV30
clone size: -
CDR3 protein: CAWSKGLADYEQYF
CDR3 DNA: TGTGCCTGGAGTAAGGGACTAGCGGACTACGAGCAGTACTTC

D gene: -
J gene: TRBJ1-1
V gene: TRBV18
clone size: -
CDR3 protein: CASSPPRGAGTEAFF
CDR3 DNA: TGTGCCAGCTCACCACCGCGGGGGGCTGGCACTGAAGCTTTCTTT

D gene: -
J gene: TRBJ1-4
V gene: TRBV5-1
clone size: -
CDR3 protein: CASSLPAEKLFF
CDR3 DNA: TGCGCCAGCAGCTTGCCGGCGGAAAAACTGTTTTTT

D gene: -
J gene: TRBJ1-2
V gene: TRBV19
clone size: -
CDR3 protein: CASSRWGYGYTF
CDR3 DNA: TGTGCCAGTAGTAGATGGGGCTATGGCTACACCTTC

D gene: TRBD1
J gene: TRBJ2-2
V gene: TRBV7-8
clone size: -
CDR3 protein: CASRAGTGDTGELFF
CDR3 DNA: TGTGCCAGCAGGGCCGGGACAGGGGACACCGGGGAGCTGTTTTTT

D gene: TRBD1
J gene: TRBJ1-1
V gene: TRBV29-1
clone size: -
CDR3 protein: CSGLTGGTEAFF
CDR3 DNA: TGCAGCGGCCTAACAGGGGGGACTGAAGCTTTCTTT

D gene: -
J gene: TRBJ1-1
V gene: TRBV29-1
clone size: -
CDR3 protein: CSAHSGVMNTEAFF
CDR3 DNA: TGCAGCGCCCACTCGGGGGTTATGAACACTGAAGCTTTCTTT

D gene: -
J gene: TRBJ2-7
V gene: TRBV10-1
clone size: -
CDR3 protein: CASSESRGIGDEQYF
CDR3 DNA: TGCGCCAGCAGTGAGTCACGGGGAATCGGCGACGAGCAGTACTTC

D gene: TRBD2
J gene: TRBJ2-7
V gene: TRBV11-2
clone size: few
CDR3 protein: CASSLLLAGDYEQYF
CDR3 DNA: TGTGCCAGCAGCCTTCTACTAGCGGGGGACTACGAGCAGTACTTC

D gene: -
J gene: TRBJ1-3
V gene: TRBV15
clone size: -
CDR3 protein: CATSRDIWTAGNTIYF
CDR3 DNA: TGTGCCACCAGCAGAGATATCTGGACAGCTGGAAACACCATATATTTT

D gene: TRBD1
J gene: TRBJ1-6
V gene: TRBV7-2
clone size: few
CDR3 protein: CASSLGTGQHNSPLHF
CDR3 DNA: TGTGCCAGCAGCTTAGGGACAGGCCAACATAATTCACCCCTCCACTTT

D gene: -
J gene: TRBJ1-5
V gene: TRBV30
clone size: -
CDR3 protein: CAWSVRFSNQPQHF
CDR3 DNA: TGTGCCTGGAGTGTACGTTTTAGCAATCAGCCCCAGCATTTT

D gene: -
J gene: TRBJ1-5
V gene: TRBV19
clone size: -
CDR3 protein: CASRPQGRGQPQHF
CDR3 DNA: TGTGCCAGTAGGCCTCAGGGAAGGGGTCAGCCCCAGCATTTT

D gene: -
J gene: TRBJ2-5
V gene: TRBV27
clone size: -
CDR3 protein: CASRPGTALETQYF
CDR3 DNA: TGTGCCAGCAGACCCGGGACTGCGCTGGAGACCCAGTACTTC

D gene: -
J gene: TRBJ1-4
V gene: TRBV9
clone size: -
CDR3 protein: CASSVRQAGTEKLFF
CDR3 DNA: TGTGCCAGCAGCGTTCGACAGGCGGGAACGGAAAAACTGTTTTTT

D gene: TRBD1
J gene: TRBJ1-2
V gene: TRBV27
clone size: -
CDR3 protein: CASSLYLRPGTALGYGYTF
CDR3 DNA: TGTGCCAGCAGTTTATATCTTCGACCCGGGACAGCCCTTGGCTATGGCTACACCTTC